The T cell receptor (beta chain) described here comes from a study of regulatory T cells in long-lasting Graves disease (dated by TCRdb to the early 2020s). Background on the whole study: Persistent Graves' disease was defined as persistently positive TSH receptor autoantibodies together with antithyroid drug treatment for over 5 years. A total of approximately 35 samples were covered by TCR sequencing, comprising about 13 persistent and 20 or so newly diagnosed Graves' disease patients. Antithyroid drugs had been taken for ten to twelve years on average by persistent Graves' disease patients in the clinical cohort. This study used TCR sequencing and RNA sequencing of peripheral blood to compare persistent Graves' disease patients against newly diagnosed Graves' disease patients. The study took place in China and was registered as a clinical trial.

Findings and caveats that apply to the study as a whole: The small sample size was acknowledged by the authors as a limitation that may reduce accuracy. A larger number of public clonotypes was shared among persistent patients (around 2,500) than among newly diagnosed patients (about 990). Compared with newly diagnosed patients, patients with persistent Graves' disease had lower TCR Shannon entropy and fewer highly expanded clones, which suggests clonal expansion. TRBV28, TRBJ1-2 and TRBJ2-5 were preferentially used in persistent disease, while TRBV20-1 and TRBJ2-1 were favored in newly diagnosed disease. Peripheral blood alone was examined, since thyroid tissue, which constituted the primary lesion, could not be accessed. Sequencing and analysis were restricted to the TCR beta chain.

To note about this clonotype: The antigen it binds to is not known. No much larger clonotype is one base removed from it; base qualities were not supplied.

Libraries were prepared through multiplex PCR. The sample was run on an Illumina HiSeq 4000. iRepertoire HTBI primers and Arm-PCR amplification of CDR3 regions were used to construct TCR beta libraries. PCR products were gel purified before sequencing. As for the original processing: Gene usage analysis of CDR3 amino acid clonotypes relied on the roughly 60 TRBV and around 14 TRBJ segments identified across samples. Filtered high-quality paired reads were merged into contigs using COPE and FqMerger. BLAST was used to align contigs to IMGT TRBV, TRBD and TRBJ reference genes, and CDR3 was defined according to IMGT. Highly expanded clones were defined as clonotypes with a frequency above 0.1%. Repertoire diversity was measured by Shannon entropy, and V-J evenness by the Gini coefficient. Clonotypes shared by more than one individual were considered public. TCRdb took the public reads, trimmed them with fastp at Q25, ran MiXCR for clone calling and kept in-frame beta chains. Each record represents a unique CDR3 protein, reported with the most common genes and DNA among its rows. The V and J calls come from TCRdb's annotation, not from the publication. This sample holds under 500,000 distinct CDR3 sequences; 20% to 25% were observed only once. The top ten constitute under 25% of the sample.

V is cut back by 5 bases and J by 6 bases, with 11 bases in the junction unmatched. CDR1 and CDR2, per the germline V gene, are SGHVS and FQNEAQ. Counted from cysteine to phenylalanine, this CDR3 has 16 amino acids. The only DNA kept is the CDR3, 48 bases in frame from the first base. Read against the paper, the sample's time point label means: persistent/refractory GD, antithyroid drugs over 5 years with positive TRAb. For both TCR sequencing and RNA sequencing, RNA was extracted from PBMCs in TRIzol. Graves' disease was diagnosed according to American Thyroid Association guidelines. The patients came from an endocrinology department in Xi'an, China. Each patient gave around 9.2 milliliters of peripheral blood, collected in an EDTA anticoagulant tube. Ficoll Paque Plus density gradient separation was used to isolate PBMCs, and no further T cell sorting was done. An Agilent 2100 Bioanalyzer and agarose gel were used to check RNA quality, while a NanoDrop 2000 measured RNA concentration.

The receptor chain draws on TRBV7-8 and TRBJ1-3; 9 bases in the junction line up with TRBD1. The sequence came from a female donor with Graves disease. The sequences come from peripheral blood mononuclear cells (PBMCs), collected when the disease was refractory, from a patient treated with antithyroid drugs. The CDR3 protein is CASSPQDRGFVNTIYF. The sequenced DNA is TGTGCCAGCAGCCCGCAAGACAGGGGGTTTGTAAACACCATATATTTT.